The rows below give T cell receptor beta chains drawn from one sample of a study of blood T cell repertoires in COVID-19. The data were produced by immunoSEQ multiplex PCR, yet TCRdb's version contains in-frame clones alone and is incomplete. The top ten clones hold around 2.7% of a sample with about 200,000 clones, around 87% of them seen once. Input material: peripheral blood. These receptors were obtained from a man between 60 and 75 years old with acute or convalescent COVID-19. Each CDR3 is given with its conserved first and last residue. Each record gives: V gene, clone size, D gene, J gene, CDR3 protein, CDR3 DNA. D genes are given only for firm matches. Size tells how often a clone was seen (once, few, many) or the class of an expanded clone, and some rows leave it out.

V gene: TRBV19
clone size: .
D gene: TRBD2
J gene: TRBJ2-1
CDR3 protein: CASSPGIAGGPGYNEQFF
CDR3 DNA: TGTGCCAGTAGTCCCGGGATAGCGGGGGGGCCGGGCTACAATGAGCAGTTCTTC

V gene: TRBV24-1
clone size: .
D gene: TRBD1
J gene: TRBJ1-2
CDR3 protein: CATSAVDRGIYGYTF
CDR3 DNA: TGTGCCACCAGTGCCGTTGACAGGGGTATCTATGGCTACACCTTC

V gene: TRBV19
clone size: .
D gene: TRBD1
J gene: TRBJ2-3
CDR3 protein: CASRPQGASTDTQYF
CDR3 DNA: TGTGCCAGTAGACCACAGGGGGCTAGCACAGATACGCAGTATTTT

V gene: TRBV7-9
clone size: .
D gene: TRBD1
J gene: TRBJ2-1
CDR3 protein: CASSPGQGYNEQFF
CDR3 DNA: TGTGCCAGCAGCCCGGGACAGGGGTACAATGAGCAGTTCTTC

V gene: TRBV28
clone size: .
D gene: .
J gene: TRBJ1-6
CDR3 protein: CASSLSGSPSPLHF
CDR3 DNA: TGTGCCAGCAGTTTATCAGGTTCCCCTTCACCCCTCCACTTT

V gene: TRBV5-6
clone size: .
D gene: .
J gene: TRBJ1-2
CDR3 protein: CASSRAQRGYTF
CDR3 DNA: TGTGCCAGCAGCCGAGCTCAGCGGGGCTACACCTTC

V gene: TRBV28
clone size: .
D gene: .
J gene: TRBJ1-5
CDR3 protein: CASSLFLSPGNQPQHF
CDR3 DNA: TGTGCCAGCAGTTTATTCCTCTCCCCTGGCAATCAGCCCCAGCATTTT

V gene: TRBV11-2
clone size: .
D gene: TRBD1
J gene: TRBJ1-1
CDR3 protein: CASSLVPGQGARDTEAFF
CDR3 DNA: TGTGCCAGCAGCTTAGTCCCCGGCCAGGGGGCGCGGGACACTGAAGCTTTCTTT

V gene: TRBV5-4
clone size: .
D gene: TRBD2
J gene: TRBJ2-3
CDR3 protein: CASNGGRQGGFKSTDTQYF
CDR3 DNA: TGTGCCAGCAACGGAGGACGGCAGGGAGGGTTTAAGAGCACAGATACGCAGTATTTT

V gene: TRBV27
clone size: few
D gene: TRBD1
J gene: TRBJ1-2
CDR3 protein: CASSSTGNDNYGYTF
CDR3 DNA: TGTGCCAGCAGTTCGACAGGGAACGACAACTATGGCTACACCTTC

V gene: TRBV4-1
clone size: .
D gene: TRBD1
J gene: TRBJ1-4
CDR3 protein: CASSHGGQPNLNEKLFF
CDR3 DNA: TGCGCCAGCAGCCACGGGGGACAGCCAAATCTTAATGAAAAACTGTTTTTT

V gene: TRBV5-1
clone size: .
D gene: .
J gene: TRBJ1-2
CDR3 protein: CASSLGGRSNYGYTF
CDR3 DNA: TGCGCCAGCAGCTTAGGAGGGAGGAGTAACTATGGCTACACCTTC

V gene: TRBV19
clone size: .
D gene: .
J gene: TRBJ1-1
CDR3 protein: CASTPWERVSTEAFF
CDR3 DNA: TGTGCCAGTACCCCCTGGGAGCGAGTGAGCACTGAAGCTTTCTTT

V gene: TRBV29-1
clone size: .
D gene: TRBD2
J gene: TRBJ2-3
CDR3 protein: CSVEDPRTSGGAADTQYF
CDR3 DNA: TGCAGCGTTGAAGATCCTCGGACTAGCGGGGGGGCCGCAGATACGCAGTATTTT

V gene: TRBV27
clone size: .
D gene: TRBD2
J gene: TRBJ2-3
CDR3 protein: CASSPTSGDSTDTQYF
CDR3 DNA: TGTGCCAGCAGCCCGACTAGCGGAGACAGCACAGATACGCAGTATTTT

V gene: TRBV21-1
clone size: .
D gene: .
J gene: TRBJ2-1
CDR3 protein: CASSPPGGIRSNEQFF
CDR3 DNA: TGTGCCAGCAGCCCCCCGGGGGGCATCAGGTCCAATGAGCAGTTCTTC

V gene: TRBV7-9
clone size: once
D gene: .
J gene: TRBJ2-6
CDR3 protein: CASSSQGGGANVLTF
CDR3 DNA: TGTGCCAGCAGCTCCCAGGGCGGTGGGGCCAACGTCCTGACTTTC

V gene: TRBV10-3
clone size: .
D gene: TRBD1
J gene: TRBJ2-1
CDR3 protein: CAISRQGRNEQFF
CDR3 DNA: TGTGCCATCAGCCGACAGGGTCGCAATGAGCAGTTCTTC

V gene: TRBV5-1
clone size: once
D gene: .
J gene: TRBJ1-4
CDR3 protein: CASSLAGGPQGEKLFF
CDR3 DNA: TGCGCCAGCAGCTTGGCCGGGGGGCCCCAAGGTGAAAAACTGTTTTTT

V gene: TRBV7-9
clone size: .
D gene: TRBD1
J gene: TRBJ2-5
CDR3 protein: CARRPTQGAVETQYF
CDR3 DNA: TGTGCCAGGAGACCAACTCAGGGGGCGGTGGAGACCCAGTACTTC

V gene: TRBV15
clone size: .
D gene: TRBD1
J gene: TRBJ1-4
CDR3 protein: CATSRDPFVGTAVEEKLFF
CDR3 DNA: TGTGCCACCAGCAGAGACCCTTTCGTTGGGACAGCCGTTGAGGAAAAACTGTTTTTT

V gene: TRBV27
clone size: .
D gene: TRBD1
J gene: TRBJ1-5
CDR3 protein: CASSTQGYQPQHF
CDR3 DNA: TGTGCCAGCAGTACACAGGGGTATCAGCCCCAGCATTTT

V gene: TRBV6-4
clone size: .
D gene: TRBD1
J gene: TRBJ2-2
CDR3 protein: CASSPGQGTTGELFF
CDR3 DNA: TGTGCCAGCAGTCCGGGACAGGGGACCACCGGGGAGCTGTTTTTT

V gene: TRBV11-2
clone size: .
D gene: TRBD1
J gene: TRBJ1-2
CDR3 protein: CASSKAGQINYGYTF
CDR3 DNA: TGTGCCAGCAGCAAGGCGGGACAGATCAACTATGGCTACACCTTC

V gene: TRBV11-2
clone size: .
D gene: TRBD2
J gene: TRBJ2-5
CDR3 protein: CASSRRTSAETQYF
CDR3 DNA: TGTGCCAGCAGCCGCCGGACTAGCGCTGAGACCCAGTACTTC

V gene: TRBV3-1/TRBV3-2
clone size: .
D gene: TRBD1
J gene: TRBJ1-1
CDR3 protein: CASSRGTGIMNTEAFF
CDR3 DNA: TGTGCCAGCAGCCGAGGGACAGGAATCATGAACACTGAAGCTTTCTTT

V gene: TRBV6-6
clone size: .
D gene: .
J gene: TRBJ1-5
CDR3 protein: CASVIGNQPQHF
CDR3 DNA: TGTGCCAGCGTAATCGGCAATCAGCCCCAGCATTTT

V gene: TRBV5-8
clone size: once
D gene: .
J gene: TRBJ1-5
CDR3 protein: CASSLVGTRAGQPQHF
CDR3 DNA: TGTGCCAGCAGCTTGGTTGGCACCCGGGCGGGTCAGCCCCAGCATTTT

V gene: TRBV18
clone size: .
D gene: .
J gene: TRBJ2-2
CDR3 protein: CATSRLRAPTGTGELFF
CDR3 DNA: TGTGCCACCAGTCGGTTGCGGGCTCCAACGGGGACCGGGGAGCTGTTTTTT

V gene: TRBV7-9
clone size: .
D gene: .
J gene: TRBJ1-1
CDR3 protein: CASRLMNTEAFF
CDR3 DNA: TGTGCCAGCAGACTTATGAACACTGAAGCTTTCTTT

V gene: TRBV5-6
clone size: .
D gene: TRBD1
J gene: TRBJ1-6
CDR3 protein: CASSDRDRPRGENSPLHF
CDR3 DNA: TGTGCCAGCAGCGACCGGGACAGGCCGCGCGGCGAGAATTCACCCCTCCACTTT

V gene: TRBV7-9
clone size: .
D gene: .
J gene: TRBJ2-5
CDR3 protein: CASSPWTAQETQYF
CDR3 DNA: TGTGCCAGCAGCCCTTGGACAGCACAAGAGACCCAGTACTTC

V gene: TRBV6-6
clone size: once
D gene: .
J gene: TRBJ1-2
CDR3 protein: CASSYSRETGGYTF
CDR3 DNA: TGTGCCAGCAGTTACTCGAGGGAGACGGGGGGCTACACCTTC

V gene: TRBV7-2
clone size: .
D gene: TRBD2
J gene: TRBJ2-5
CDR3 protein: CASSLTASGGETQYF
CDR3 DNA: TGTGCCAGCAGCTTAACGGCTAGCGGAGGGGAGACCCAGTACTTC

V gene: TRBV9
clone size: .
D gene: .
J gene: TRBJ2-6
CDR3 protein: CASSGLEWSGANVLTF
CDR3 DNA: TGTGCCAGCAGCGGACTTGAGTGGTCTGGGGCCAACGTCCTGACTTTC

V gene: TRBV27
clone size: .
D gene: TRBD2
J gene: TRBJ2-3
CDR3 protein: CASSLGGAGTDTQYF
CDR3 DNA: TGTGCCAGCAGTTTGGGAGGGGCTGGCACAGATACGCAGTATTTT

V gene: TRBV7-8
clone size: .
D gene: .
J gene: TRBJ2-1
CDR3 protein: CASSPGAEGSYNEQFF
CDR3 DNA: TGTGCCAGCAGCCCTGGGGCGGAGGGCTCCTACAATGAGCAGTTCTTC

V gene: TRBV28
clone size: .
D gene: .
J gene: TRBJ1-1
CDR3 protein: CASSWGSMNTEAFF
CDR3 DNA: TGTGCCAGCAGTTGGGGCAGTATGAACACTGAAGCTTTCTTT

V gene: TRBV28
clone size: .
D gene: .
J gene: TRBJ2-3
CDR3 protein: CASRPRLRTGTQYF
CDR3 DNA: TGTGCCAGCAGACCCAGACTCCGCACCGGTACGCAGTATTTT

V gene: TRBV4-3
clone size: .
D gene: TRBD2
J gene: TRBJ2-3
CDR3 protein: CASSPGPGLGLDTQYF
CDR3 DNA: TGCGCCAGCAGCCCCGGACCCGGACTAGGGTTAGATACGCAGTATTTT

V gene: TRBV19
clone size: .
D gene: TRBD1
J gene: TRBJ1-6
CDR3 protein: CASTPGQGNSPLHF
CDR3 DNA: TGTGCCAGTACACCGGGACAGGGGAATTCACCCCTCCACTTT

V gene: TRBV7-9
clone size: .
D gene: TRBD1
J gene: TRBJ1-2
CDR3 protein: CASSATGGSGYTF
CDR3 DNA: TGTGCCAGCAGCGCCACAGGGGGCAGTGGCTACACCTTC

V gene: TRBV19
clone size: once
D gene: TRBD1
J gene: TRBJ1-2
CDR3 protein: CASSIQGQNYGGYTF
CDR3 DNA: TGTGCCAGTAGTATTCAGGGACAGAACTATGGAGGCTACACCTTC

V gene: TRBV11-3
clone size: .
D gene: TRBD2
J gene: TRBJ2-5
CDR3 protein: CASSLRTSGGAWETQYF
CDR3 DNA: TGTGCCAGCAGCCTCCGGACTAGCGGGGGGGCTTGGGAGACCCAGTACTTC

V gene: TRBV19
clone size: once
D gene: TRBD1
J gene: TRBJ1-2
CDR3 protein: CASSETGAYGYTF
CDR3 DNA: TGTGCCAGTAGTGAAACAGGGGCCTATGGCTACACCTTC

V gene: TRBV19
clone size: .
D gene: TRBD2
J gene: TRBJ2-3
CDR3 protein: CASSFPSGGAADTQYF
CDR3 DNA: TGTGCCAGTAGTTTTCCAAGCGGGGGGGCCGCGGATACGCAGTATTTT

V gene: TRBV18
clone size: .
D gene: TRBD1
J gene: TRBJ1-2
CDR3 protein: CASSPNRDRTYGYTF
CDR3 DNA: TGTGCCAGCTCACCAAACCGGGACAGGACGTATGGCTACACCTTC

V gene: TRBV5-1
clone size: .
D gene: .
J gene: TRBJ2-5
CDR3 protein: CASSLAIGSAQETQYF
CDR3 DNA: TGCGCCAGCAGCTTGGCCATCGGGTCGGCGCAAGAGACCCAGTACTTC

V gene: TRBV5-1
clone size: .
D gene: TRBD1
J gene: TRBJ2-1
CDR3 protein: CASSLIVQGARNEQFF
CDR3 DNA: TGCGCCAGCAGCTTGATCGTACAGGGGGCGCGAAATGAGCAGTTCTTC

V gene: TRBV19
clone size: .
D gene: TRBD1
J gene: TRBJ2-1
CDR3 protein: CASGWRTGAYNEQFF
CDR3 DNA: TGTGCCAGTGGTTGGAGGACAGGGGCCTACAATGAGCAGTTCTTC

V gene: TRBV21-1
clone size: .
D gene: .
J gene: TRBJ1-5
CDR3 protein: CASSNGQKGNQPQHF
CDR3 DNA: TGTGCCAGCAGCAACGGACAGAAGGGCAATCAGCCCCAGCATTTT

V gene: TRBV28
clone size: .
D gene: TRBD1
J gene: TRBJ2-7
CDR3 protein: CASSWDRRGREQYF
CDR3 DNA: TGTGCCAGCAGTTGGGATCGCAGGGGGCGCGAGCAGTACTTC

V gene: TRBV28
clone size: .
D gene: TRBD1
J gene: TRBJ2-2
CDR3 protein: CASSLGQGAPGGELFF
CDR3 DNA: TGTGCCAGCAGTCTTGGACAGGGGGCGCCCGGCGGGGAGCTGTTTTTT

V gene: TRBV30
clone size: .
D gene: TRBD1
J gene: TRBJ1-6
CDR3 protein: CAWSDRTGGLWSPLHF
CDR3 DNA: TGTGCCTGGAGCGATAGGACAGGGGGTCTTTGGTCACCCCTCCACTTT

V gene: TRBV29-1
clone size: .
D gene: TRBD1
J gene: TRBJ2-1
CDR3 protein: CSATRTGNAEQFF
CDR3 DNA: TGCAGCGCGACGAGGACAGGGAATGCTGAGCAGTTCTTC

V gene: TRBV18
clone size: .
D gene: .
J gene: TRBJ1-2
CDR3 protein: CASSPSQGQQGGYTF
CDR3 DNA: TGTGCCAGCTCACCATCCCAGGGGCAACAGGGTGGCTACACCTTC

V gene: TRBV6-2/TRBV6-3
clone size: .
D gene: .
J gene: TRBJ1-2
CDR3 protein: CASSYRTVNAYGYTF
CDR3 DNA: TGTGCCAGCAGTTACCGGACAGTCAATGCCTATGGCTACACCTTC